This is a list of T cell receptor beta chains from one sample in a study of T cell responses to AZD1222 COVID-19 vaccine. Repertoires were generated with immunoSEQ multiplex PCR, while TCRdb's copy carries only in-frame clones and drops some. In the table there are under 130,000 clones, around 92% of which are singletons. The sample here was peripheral blood, taken on day 0 of AZD1222 vaccination. All receptors derive from an adult in good health. The CDR3 runs from the conserved cysteine through the conserved F or W. D genes are given only for firm matches. Clone size is not always given. Where it is, it says once, few, many or a class for expanded clones.

clone size	J gene	V gene	D gene	CDR3 protein	CDR3 DNA
.	TRBJ2-1	TRBV6-1	.	CASSELDKGGNEQFF	TGTGCCAGCAGTGAATTGGATAAGGGGGGGAATGAGCAGTTCTTC
.	TRBJ2-7	TRBV7-2	.	CASSSRTGPSYEQYF	TGTGCCAGCAGCTCCCGGACCGGTCCTTCCTACGAGCAGTACTTC
.	TRBJ1-1	TRBV18	.	CASSHRDTEAFF	TGTGCCAGCTCTCACAGAGACACTGAAGCTTTCTTT
.	TRBJ2-7	TRBV7-2	TRBD1	CASSLSEGARYEQYF	TGTGCCAGCAGCCTATCAGAGGGGGCGCGGTACGAGCAGTACTTC
.	TRBJ2-3	TRBV28	.	CASFTLGGSADTQYF	TGTGCCAGCTTTACCCTGGGAGGTTCAGCAGATACGCAGTATTTT
once	TRBJ1-1	TRBV4-2	.	CASSRGAEGATEAFF	TGTGCCAGCAGCCGTGGGGCAGAAGGTGCAACTGAAGCTTTCTTT
.	TRBJ2-5	TRBV10-3	.	CAISEPGVETQYF	TGTGCCATCAGTGAACCGGGGGTAGAGACCCAGTACTTC
.	TRBJ2-5	TRBV29-1	.	CSVHAGGEETQYF	TGCAGCGTACACGCCGGGGGTGAAGAGACCCAGTACTTC
.	TRBJ1-2	TRBV7-9	.	CASSPSSLTYTF	TGTGCCAGCAGCCCCTCGAGCCTCACCTACACCTTC
once	TRBJ2-5	TRBV3-1/TRBV3-2	TRBD2	CASSRGGQETQYF	TGTGCCAGCAGCCGGGGGGGGCAAGAGACCCAGTACTTC
.	TRBJ1-2	TRBV13	.	CASSSQGWDGYTF	TGTGCCAGCAGCTCGCAGGGGTGGGATGGCTACACCTTC
.	TRBJ2-3	TRBV7-6	TRBD2	CASSLSAGGFTDTQYF	TGTGCCAGCAGCTTATCAGCGGGAGGATTCACAGATACGCAGTATTTT
.	TRBJ1-2	TRBV10-3	.	CAISENSYGYTF	TGTGCCATCAGTGAGAACAGCTATGGCTACACCTTC
.	TRBJ2-1	TRBV7-3	TRBD2	CASSLSGTSGYNEQFF	TGTGCCAGCAGCTTATCAGGGACTAGCGGCTACAATGAGCAGTTCTTC
.	TRBJ1-1	TRBV4-2	.	CASSQEENTEAFF	TGTGCCAGCAGCCAAGAGGAGAACACTGAAGCTTTCTTT